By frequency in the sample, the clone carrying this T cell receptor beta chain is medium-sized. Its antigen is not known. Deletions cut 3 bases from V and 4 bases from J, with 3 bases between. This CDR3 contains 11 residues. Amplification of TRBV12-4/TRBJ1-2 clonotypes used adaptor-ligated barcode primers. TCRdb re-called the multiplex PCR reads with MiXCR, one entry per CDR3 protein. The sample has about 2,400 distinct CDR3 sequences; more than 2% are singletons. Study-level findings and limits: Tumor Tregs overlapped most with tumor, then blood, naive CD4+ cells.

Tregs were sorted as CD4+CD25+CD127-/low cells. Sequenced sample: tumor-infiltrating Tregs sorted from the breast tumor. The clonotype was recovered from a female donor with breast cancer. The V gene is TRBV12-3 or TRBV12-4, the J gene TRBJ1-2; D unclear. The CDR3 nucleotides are TGTGCCAGCAGTTTGACCTATGGCTACACCTTC. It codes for CASSLTYGYTF.